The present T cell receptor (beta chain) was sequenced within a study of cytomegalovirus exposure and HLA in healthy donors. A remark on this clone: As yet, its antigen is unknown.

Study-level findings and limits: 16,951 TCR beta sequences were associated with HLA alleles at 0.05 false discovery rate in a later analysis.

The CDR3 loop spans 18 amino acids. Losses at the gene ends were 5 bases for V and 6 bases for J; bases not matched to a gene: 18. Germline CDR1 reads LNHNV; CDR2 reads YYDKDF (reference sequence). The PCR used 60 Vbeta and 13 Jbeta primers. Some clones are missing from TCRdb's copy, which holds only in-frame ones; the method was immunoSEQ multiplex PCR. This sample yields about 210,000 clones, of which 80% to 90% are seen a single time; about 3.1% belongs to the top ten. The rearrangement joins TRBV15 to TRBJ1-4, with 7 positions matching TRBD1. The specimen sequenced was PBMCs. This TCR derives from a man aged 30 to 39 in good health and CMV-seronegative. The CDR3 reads CATSPRWGTGVDYEKLFF. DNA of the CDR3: TGTGCCACCAGCCCGCGATGGGGTACAGGGGTTGACTATGAAAAACTGTTTTTT.